The rows below give T cell receptor beta chains drawn from one sample of a study of cytomegalovirus exposure and HLA in healthy donors. Profiled with immunoSEQ multiplex PCR; TCRdb holds only in-frame clones, not every one. The data contain 60,000 to 75,000 clones, roughly 68% of them singletons. Input material: PBMCs. The receptors were gathered from a woman in her sixties or seventies in good health and CMV-seropositive. CDR3s include the opening cysteine and the closing phenylalanine or tryptophan. Fields, in order: D gene, V gene, CDR3 length, clone size, J gene, CDR3 protein, CDR3 DNA. The D gene is left open where the match is weak. A clone size is listed for some rows: how often the clone was seen (once, few, many), or a class if it is expanded.

>NA|TRBV7-7|13|NA|TRBJ2-5
CASSWGEEETQYF
TGTGCTAGCAGCTGGGGGGAAGAAGAGACCCAGTACTTC
>NA|TRBV28|13|NA|TRBJ2-5
CASSLGVQETQYF
TGTGCCAGCAGTTTGGGCGTACAAGAGACCCAGTACTTC
>TRBD2|TRBV7-8|16|NA|TRBJ2-7
CASSLGASGGSYEQYF
TGTGCCAGCAGCTTAGGAGCTAGCGGGGGATCCTACGAGCAGTACTTC
>NA|TRBV14|13|once|TRBJ1-1
CASSQAPRGLAFF
TGTGCCAGCAGCCAAGCCCCCAGGGGCTTAGCTTTCTTT
>NA|TRBV7-8|13|NA|TRBJ1-1
CASSAYSYTEAFF
TGTGCCAGCAGCGCCTACAGTTACACTGAAGCTTTCTTT
>TRBD1|TRBV5-1|16|once|TRBJ2-1
CASSTGGTGDYNEQFF
TGCGCCAGCAGCACGGGGGGGACAGGGGATTACAATGAGCAGTTCTTC
>NA|TRBV14|18|NA|TRBJ2-1
CASSQDPRQGGGGHEQFF
TGTGCCAGCAGCCAAGATCCCCGGCAGGGCGGTGGCGGACATGAGCAGTTCTTC
>NA|TRBV5-1|18|once|TRBJ1-2
CASSSTEAPRQVAHGYTF
TGCGCCAGCAGCTCCACAGAGGCCCCTCGACAGGTGGCCCATGGCTACACCTTC
>NA|TRBV2|14|once|TRBJ2-7
CASSERGRGHEQYF
TGTGCCAGCAGTGAAAGGGGGAGGGGCCACGAGCAGTACTTC
>TRBD1|TRBV19|17|few|TRBJ1-4
CASSIGTGRSTNEKLFF
TGTGCCAGTAGTATAGGGACAGGGCGGTCAACTAATGAAAAACTGTTTTTT
>TRBD1|TRBV18|12|few|TRBJ1-1
CASSADRVEAFF
TGTGCCAGCTCAGCGGACAGGGTGGAAGCTTTCTTT
>NA|TRBV19|19|NA|TRBJ1-1
CASTVSPPGVGGMNTEAFF
TGTGCCAGTACCGTATCTCCCCCCGGGGTGGGGGGAATGAACACTGAAGCTTTCTTT
>NA|TRBV6-1|13|NA|TRBJ1-2
CASSDYGEGSYTF
TGTGCCAGCAGTGATTACGGTGAGGGAAGCTACACCTTC
>NA|TRBV30|12|NA|TRBJ1-2
CAWNSGAGGYTF
TGTGCCTGGAATTCAGGGGCTGGTGGCTACACCTTC
>TRBD2|TRBV4-1|16|NA|TRBJ2-3
CASSYSSGPGTDTQYF
TGCGCCAGCAGCTATTCTAGCGGACCTGGCACAGATACGCAGTATTTT
>TRBD1|TRBV4-1|16|once|TRBJ1-4
CASSTSAGTGVEKLFF
TGCGCCAGCAGCACCTCAGCGGGGACAGGGGTCGAAAAACTGTTTTTT
>NA|TRBV9|15|NA|TRBJ2-5
CASSVATLATETQYF
TGTGCCAGCAGCGTAGCTACCCTAGCGACAGAGACCCAGTACTTC
>TRBD1|TRBV6-5|15|few|TRBJ1-5
CASSQGTGGNQPQHF
TGTGCCAGCAGCCAGGGGACAGGGGGAAATCAGCCCCAGCATTTT
>TRBD2|TRBV5-4|16|NA|TRBJ2-3
CASSVGGRGDADTQYF
TGTGCCAGCAGCGTGGGTGGGCGGGGGGACGCAGATACGCAGTATTTT
>NA|TRBV13|12|NA|TRBJ1-2
CASSLQGRGYTF
TGTGCCAGCAGCCTCCAGGGGCGGGGCTACACCTTC
>NA|TRBV23-1|17|NA|TRBJ2-3
CASSQSSQGLGPDTQYF
TGCGCCAGCAGTCAATCCTCCCAGGGGTTGGGTCCAGATACGCAGTATTTT
>TRBD2|TRBV9|14|few|TRBJ2-3
CASSASGRTDTQYF
TGTGCCAGCAGCGCTAGCGGGAGGACAGATACGCAGTATTTT
>NA|TRBV5-1|13|NA|TRBJ2-3
CASSGGHPDTQYF
TGCGCCAGCAGCGGAGGGCATCCAGATACGCAGTATTTT
>NA|TRBV6-5|13|NA|TRBJ2-3
CASRRVRTDTQYF
TGTGCCAGCAGAAGAGTTCGAACCGATACGCAGTATTTT
>NA|TRBV2|14|NA|TRBJ1-1
CASTGSTRNTEAFF
TGTGCCAGCACAGGCTCGACAAGGAACACTGAAGCTTTCTTT
>TRBD1|TRBV7-8|14|NA|TRBJ1-5
CASSLGQGGQPQHF
TGTGCCAGCAGCTTAGGACAGGGAGGTCAGCCCCAGCATTTT
>NA|TRBV6-6|12|NA|TRBJ1-1
CASSYSKGEAFF
TGTGCCAGCAGTTACTCAAAGGGGGAAGCTTTCTTT
>NA|TRBV19|16|NA|TRBJ2-4
CASSIGQGLPKNIQYF
TGTGCCAGTAGTATCGGGCAGGGATTACCCAAAAACATTCAGTACTTC
>TRBD1|TRBV6-5|14|NA|TRBJ1-2
CASSYTGVWYGYTF
TGTGCCAGCAGTTACACAGGGGTTTGGTATGGCTACACCTTC
>NA|TRBV14|14|NA|TRBJ1-6
CASSQGQYNSPLHF
TGTGCCAGCAGCCAAGGGCAATATAATTCACCCCTCCACTTT
>NA|TRBV2|14|NA|TRBJ1-5
CASRIGLSNQPQHF
TGTGCCAGCAGGATAGGACTTAGCAATCAGCCCCAGCATTTT
>TRBD2|TRBV19|15|NA|TRBJ2-6
CATREGSSGANVLTF
TGTGCCACCAGGGAGGGATCCTCTGGGGCCAACGTCCTGACTTTC
>TRBD2|TRBV7-8|15|once|TRBJ2-1
CASSFRLAGENEQFF
TGTGCCAGCAGCTTCCGACTAGCGGGGGAGAATGAGCAGTTCTTC
>TRBD2|TRBV27|15|NA|TRBJ2-7
CASSLRTGGGYEQYF
TGTGCCAGCAGTTTACGGACGGGGGGTGGCTACGAGCAGTACTTC
>NA|TRBV6-4|14|once|TRBJ2-2
CASSETRNTGELFF
TGTGCCAGCAGTGAAACCAGGAACACCGGGGAGCTGTTTTTT
>NA|TRBV10-3|14|NA|TRBJ2-7
CAISGGDGSYEQYF
TGTGCCATCAGTGGGGGAGACGGATCCTACGAGCAGTACTTC
>NA|TRBV18|13|few|TRBJ1-5
CASSPGPSGPQHF
TGTGCCAGCTCACCTGGGCCAAGCGGACCCCAGCATTTT
>NA|TRBV12-5|16|NA|TRBJ1-5
CASGLAQGYSNQPQHF
TGTGCTAGTGGTTTGGCTCAGGGTTATAGCAATCAGCCCCAGCATTTT
>TRBD2|TRBV5-1|15|once|TRBJ2-1
CASSSGTSGRSEQFF
TGCGCCAGCAGCTCCGGGACTAGCGGGAGGAGTGAGCAGTTCTTC
>TRBD1|TRBV27|17|NA|TRBJ1-1
CASSKLRTGSEFTEAFF
TGTGCCAGCAGTAAATTACGGACAGGGTCCGAGTTCACTGAAGCTTTCTTT